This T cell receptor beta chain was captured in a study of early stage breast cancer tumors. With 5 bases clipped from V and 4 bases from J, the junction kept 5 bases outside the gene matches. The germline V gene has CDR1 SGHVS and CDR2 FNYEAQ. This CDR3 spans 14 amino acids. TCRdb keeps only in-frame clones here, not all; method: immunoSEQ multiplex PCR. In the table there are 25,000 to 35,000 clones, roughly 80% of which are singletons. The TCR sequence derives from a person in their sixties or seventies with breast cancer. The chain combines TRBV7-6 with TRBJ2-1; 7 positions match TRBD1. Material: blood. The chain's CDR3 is CASSKRTGYNEQFF. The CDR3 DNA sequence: TGTGCCAGCAGCAAACGGACAGGATACAATGAGCAGTTCTTC.